This T cell receptor beta chain was documented in a study of a mutant IDH1 vaccine in newly diagnosed glioma. Study information: First vaccine doses came 4-6 weeks after radiotherapy alone, or with temozolomide cycles.

The CDR3 loop spans 15 amino acids. CDR1 and CDR2 from the germline V gene are SGDLS and YYNGEE. V shed 4 bases and J 7 bases; nucleotides not matched to a gene: 8. Findings of the study overall: Pseudoprogression appeared independent of alterations in top peripheral clonotypes.

Comments on this clone: Its antigen is currently unknown.

The sample's time point: week 5, during vaccination. With topical imiquimod, each dose of the vaccine consisted of 300 ug of mutant IDH1 20-mer peptide. Diagnosis in the donors showed new WHO grade 3 or 4 astrocytomas that were IDH1-mutant and ATRX-lost. Clones were read by immunoSEQ multiplex PCR, and TCRdb kept only the in-frame ones, dropping some. The sample lists some 51,000 clones, 78% seen once, with roughly 5.2% in the top ten. This clonotype was obtained from a man aged 50 to 60 with glioma. The chain carries TRBV9 and TRBJ1-3, with 10 bases fitting TRBD1. Material: PBMCs, obtained from a glioma patient whose treatment included an IDH1 peptide vaccine. The CDR3 here is CASSPRQGARNTIYF. CDR3 in DNA: TGTGCCAGCAGCCCCCGACAGGGGGCGAGGAACACCATATATTTT.